Below, one T cell receptor beta chain is given with its context. These data belong to a study of blood T cell repertoires in COVID-19. On the study more broadly: Whether acute or convalescent, the COVID-19 samples came from the United States, Italy and Spain. The cDNA or gDNA used as material had been derived from T cells, B-cell-depleted T cells, or PBMCs.

Sequencing used immunoSEQ multiplex PCR; TCRdb keeps in-frame clones, though not all of them. Of roughly 320,000 clones listed, 85% to 90% were seen once; the top ten hold 4% to 5%. This clonotype was obtained from a man aged 25 to 40 who had recovered from COVID-19. The sequenced sample was PBMCs or T cells enriched from blood (not recorded which).

CDR3 sequence reads: CASTSPGRHTDTQYF. CDR3 bases: TGTGCCAGCACCTCGCCCGGGAGGCACACGGATACGCAGTATTTT. The chain employs TRBV27 and TRBJ2-3; 7 nucleotides agree with TRBD2. Trimming removed 7 bases from V and 6 bases from J; junction bases left unmatched: 13. CDR3 length: 15 amino acids. Per germline, CDR1 MNHEY and CDR2 SMNVEV (reference sequence).